This T cell receptor beta chain was sequenced for a study of blood T cell repertoires in COVID-19. Study as a whole: COVID-19 samples, acute and convalescent, were from the United States, Italy and Spain. Sources were T cells, B-cell-depleted T cells, or PBMCs; the material itself was cDNA or gDNA.

Authors' methods: By means of reference gene primer amplification, nucleated cell counts were estimated. TCRdb's table, derived via immunoSEQ multiplex PCR, lists solely in-frame clones and lacks some. From that table come the V and J calls and clone size; the DNA was used to work out D and trimming. The table has 60,000 to 65,000 clones, about 75% seen once. The receptor comes from a human donor in a cohort sampled during active COVID-19. The sequencing sample was made of peripheral blood.

Here the CDR3 reads CATRGGRGQGQETQYF. The CDR3 DNA sequence: TGTGCCACCCGGGGTGGAAGGGGACAGGGACAAGAGACCCAGTACTTC. V and J are TRBV10-3 and TRBJ2-5, with TRBD1 matching over 9 bases. The CDR3 loop spans 16 amino acids. With 10 bases clipped from V and 2 bases from J, the junction kept 14 bases outside the gene matches. Germline values: CDR1 ENHRY, CDR2 SYGVKD.